Listed here are 31 T cell receptor beta chains from one sample, sequenced in a study of T cell changes during pregnancy in multiple sclerosis. Sequencing was performed with immunoSEQ multiplex PCR; in TCRdb, only in-frame clones are kept and a portion is missing. Counted here are some 17,000 clones, approximately 84% occurring once; the ten biggest clones make up 15% to 20%. The sample in question was CD8+ T cells from peripheral blood mononuclear cells, obtained in the third trimester of pregnancy. The origin of the receptors is a female donor in good health, enrolled as a control in a pregnancy study.

The chain is built from TRBV5-1 and TRBJ1-2; tentatively, D is TRBD1 (6 bases). The CDR3 consists of 13 residues. Germline V gene lookup returns CDR1 SGHRS and CDR2 YFSETQ. The V end lost 2 bases, the J end lost 3 bases, and 8 bases lay between the germline ends. The CDR3 protein is CASSLQGHYGYTF. The CDR3, as DNA: TGCGCCAGCAGCTTACAGGGTCACTATGGCTACACCTTC.

This clone occurred a few times. The chain recombines TRBV6-5 with TRBJ1-1; 7 nucleotides match TRBD1. The V and J ends lost 5 bases and 7 bases, in that order; junction bases with no gene match: 4. CDR1 is MNHEY and CDR2 is SVGAGI in the germline V gene. The CDR3 consists of 12 residues. CDR3 protein: CASSRDSYEAFF. DNA for the CDR3: TGTGCCAGCAGTAGGGACAGCTATGAAGCTTTCTTT.

This chain joins TRBV9 and TRBJ1-3, with 7 positions matching TRBD1. With 4 bases clipped from V and 0 bases from J, the junction kept 4 bases outside the gene matches. CDR1 is SGDLS and CDR2 is YYNGEE in the germline V gene. The CDR3 extends over 15 amino acids. In nucleotides, the CDR3 is TGTGCCAGCAGCCTAGGGGGCAACTCTGGAAACACCATATATTTT. Protein product: CASSLGGNSGNTIYF.

This chain connects TRBV11-2 to TRBJ2-7; 8 bases are shared with TRBD2. In germline, CDR1 is SGHAT, CDR2 FQNNGV. The CDR3 totals 15 residues. The J segment lost 6 bases and the V segment lost 4 bases, leaving 11 bases of the junction unmatched. The CDR3 region is CASSSTAGELREQYF. CDR3 nucleotide sequence: TGTGCCAGCAGCTCGACAGCGGGAGAGCTCCGCGAGCAGTACTTC.

The rearrangement uses TRBV7-8 and TRBJ1-5; TRBD1 might be the D (5 bases). The V end was cut by 5 bases, the J end by 7 bases, with 15 bases between. The CDR3 loop spans 14 amino acids. From germline, CDR1 is SGHVS and CDR2 FQNEAQ. CDR3 DNA: TGTGCCAGCAGCGATGTCAGGGCGGTCCAGCCCCAGCATTTT. Amino acid sequence: CASSDVRAVQPQHF.

The chain joins TRBV28 to TRBJ2-7; D possibly corresponds to TRBD1 (6 bases). From germline, CDR1 is MDHEN and CDR2 SYDVKM. The CDR3 is 14 amino acids. Trimming left V 6 bases short and J 2 bases short, with 14 bases between. In nucleotides, the CDR3 is TGTGCCAGCAGGGGGGCAGGAAATGCCTACGAGCAGTACTTC. This codes for CASRGAGNAYEQYF. The variable domain in full, completed from reference TRBV28 and TRBJ2-7, reads DVKVTQSSRYLVKRTGEKVFLECVQDMDHENMFWYRQDPGLGLRLIYFSYDVKMKEKGDIPEGYSVSREKKERFSLILESASTNQTSMYLCASRGAGNAYEQYFGPGTRLTVT.

The sample holds a few counts of this clone. The gene calls are TRBV6-1 and TRBJ1-1; D remains unclear. This CDR3 is 15 amino acids long. With 2 bases removed from V and 5 bases from J, the gap between germline ends came to 15 bases. Germline CDR1 is MNHNS and CDR2 is SASEGT. CDR3 sequence reads: CASSEWALSGTEAFF. CDR3 in DNA: TGTGCCAGCAGTGAATGGGCCTTATCGGGGACTGAAGCTTTCTTT.

The genes are TRBV7-2 and TRBJ1-4; 9 nucleotides line up with TRBD1. J gave up 1 base and V 6 bases, and 12 bases lay outside the gene matches. This CDR3 is 18 amino acids long. Per germline, CDR1 SGHTA and CDR2 FQGNSA. CDR3 in amino acids: CASRTGTGLMGTNEKLFF. CDR3 sequence (DNA): TGTGCCAGCAGAACAGGGACAGGGTTGATGGGAACTAATGAAAAACTGTTTTTT.

This clone has a handful of counts. The J gene is TRBJ2-5, the V gene TRBV25-1; 8 nucleotides agree with TRBD2. Trimming removed 1 base from V and 1 base from J; junction bases left unmatched: 5. The germline V gene encodes CDR1 MGHDK and CDR2 SYGVNS. The CDR3 length is 16 residues. The CDR3 spells CASSESSGRSQETQYF. CDR3 DNA sequence: TGTGCCAGCAGTGAATCCAGCGGGAGAAGCCAAGAGACCCAGTACTTC.

Sample share makes this clone medium-sized (0.01 to 0.1%). The V and J genes are TRBV7-9 and TRBJ2-5; 10 positions agree with TRBD2. This CDR3 is 18 amino acids long. Germline V gene sequence: CDR1 SEHNR, CDR2 FQNEAQ (reference sequence). The J segment lost 4 bases and the V segment lost 4 bases, leaving 15 bases of the junction unmatched. The CDR3 loop is CASSSTLPGTSVLETQYF. The CDR3 DNA reads TGTGCCAGCAGCTCTACTTTACCCGGGACTAGCGTTCTAGAGACCCAGTACTTC.

The chain has TRBV10-1 and TRBJ1-2; no reliable D call. The germline V gene encodes CDR1 WNHNN and CDR2 SYGVQD (reference sequence). V gave up 0 bases and J gave up 4 bases, with 9 bases separating them. CDR3 length: 14 residues. The CDR3 spells CASSESHSSYGYTF. The CDR3 DNA reads as TGCGCCAGCAGTGAGTCGCACAGCTCCTATGGCTACACCTTC.

The rearrangement links TRBV7-2 to TRBJ1-1; D call uncertain. The CDR3 has 16 residues. Trimming removed 0 bases at V and 1 base at J, with 12 bases between. The germline gives CDR1 SGHTA, CDR2 FQGNSA. DNA of the CDR3: TGTGCCAGCAGCTTAGCTAAAATTTCCGGGAACACTGAAGCTTTCTTT. Translating it yields CASSLAKISGNTEAFF.

This sequence joins TRBV25-1 and TRBJ2-7; 9 bases match TRBD1. The trim removed 6 bases at V and 7 bases at J, leaving 7 bases unmatched. Germline V gives CDR1 MGHDK, CDR2 SYGVNS. The length of the CDR3 is 13 residues. The CDR3 sequence: CASSKDRGREQYF. The CDR3 DNA sequence: TGTGCCAGCAGCAAGGACAGGGGAAGGGAGCAGTACTTC.

This clone was observed a handful of times. The genes are TRBV15 and TRBJ2-5, with a possible D match to TRBD1 (5 bases). The CDR3 consists of 14 residues. V was pared by 6 bases and J by 5 bases, with 16 bases between. Germline values: CDR1 LNHNV, CDR2 YYDKDF (reference sequence). Here the CDR3 reads CATSSQGVWETQYF. In nucleotides, the CDR3 is TGTGCCACCAGTTCCCAGGGTGTTTGGGAGACCCAGTACTTC.

The rearrangement uses TRBV9 and TRBJ2-2; D ambiguous. CDR1 and CDR2 (germline): SGDLS, YYNGEE. This CDR3 has 12 residues. Deletions cut 4 bases from V and 4 bases from J, with 5 bases between. The CDR3 region is CASSPGTGELFF. In DNA, the CDR3 is TGTGCCAGCAGCCCCGGCACCGGGGAGCTGTTTTTT.

This chain connects TRBV4-1 to TRBJ2-5; D unclear. CDR1 is MGHRA, CDR2 YSYEKL, per germline. V dropped 4 bases and J dropped 1 base, with 25 bases sitting between them. This CDR3 is 19 amino acids long. In DNA, the CDR3 is TGCGCCAGCAGCCCCCCCTGGTCCGTGTTATACGGGTGCCAAGAGACCCAGTACTTC. Translated, it gives CASSPPWSVLYGCQETQYF.

The V gene is TRBV5-1, the J gene TRBJ2-3, with 13 bases identical to TRBD2. The trim removed 1 base at V and 0 bases at J, leaving 2 bases unmatched. Germline V gene sequence: CDR1 SGHRS, CDR2 YFSETQ. CDR3 length equals 17 residues. The CDR3 region is CASSLTGLAGSTDTQYF. Here the CDR3 DNA reads TGCGCCAGCAGCTTGACGGGACTAGCGGGAAGCACAGATACGCAGTATTTT.

This clone was observed a handful of times. The chain recombines TRBV30 with TRBJ1-2; D unresolved. Trimming removed 0 bases from V and 1 base from J, with 6 bases in between. Germline CDR1 reads GTSNPN; CDR2 reads SVGIG (reference sequence). The length of the CDR3 is 13 residues. The CDR3 DNA reads TGTGCCTGGAGTGTCGGGTTTAACTATGGCTACACCTTC. The encoded protein is CAWSVGFNYGYTF.

The rearrangement links TRBV4-3 to TRBJ1-2; possible D gene TRBD1, 6 bases. The CDR3 consists of 16 residues. V dropped 3 bases and J dropped 2 bases, with 16 bases sitting between them. Germline V gene sequence: CDR1 LGHNA, CDR2 YSLEER. CDR3 residues: CASSHASTGSNYGYTF. CDR3 coding DNA: TGCGCCAGCAGCCATGCATCGACAGGTTCAAACTATGGCTACACCTTC.

V and J are TRBV6-5 and TRBJ2-3, with a tentative D call TRBD2 (6 bases). V lost 0 bases to trimming and J lost 1 base, with 11 bases between them. The V gene's germline CDR1 is MNHEY and CDR2 SVGAGI. This CDR3 is built from 16 residues. For the CDR3, the DNA is TGTGCCAGCAGTTACTCGACAGCGGGCGGCACAGATACGCAGTATTTT. Translation gives CASSYSTAGGTDTQYF.

The genes are TRBV7-6 and TRBJ2-5; maybe TRBD2 (6 bases). Germline V lookup: CDR1 SGHVS, CDR2 FNYEAQ. The CDR3 contains 18 residues. V lost 0 bases and J 4 bases, leaving 21 bases between the germline ends. Here the CDR3 DNA reads TGTGCCAGCAGCTTAGCCGCCTCGGTAGGCGGGGCGGCAGAGACCCAGTACTTC. Encoded protein: CASSLAASVGGAAETQYF.

The chain has TRBV9 and TRBJ1-1; 7 bases match TRBD1. This CDR3 has 14 residues. With 0 bases clipped from V and 5 bases from J, the junction kept 4 bases outside the gene matches. The germline gives CDR1 SGDLS, CDR2 YYNGEE. This CDR3 is CASSVGQGWTEAFF. Here the CDR3 DNA reads TGTGCCAGCAGCGTAGGACAGGGTTGGACTGAAGCTTTCTTT.

The V call is TRBV6-5, the J call TRBJ1-1, with 7 bases fitting TRBD1. Germline V gives CDR1 MNHEY, CDR2 SVGAGI. The CDR3 length is 15 residues. The junction had 5 bases not matched to a gene; V was cut back by 0 bases and J by 4 bases. CDR3 in DNA: TGTGCCAGCAGTTACTCAGCAGGGGGTAGCACTGAAGCTTTCTTT. It specifies CASSYSAGGSTEAFF.

This rearrangement joins TRBV5-6 to TRBJ2-7; 10 bases align to TRBD2. J was trimmed by 4 bases and V by 3 bases; bases with no gene match: 7. CDR3 length: 15 residues. Germline CDR1 SGHDT, CDR2 YYEEEE. CDR3 sequence (DNA): TGTGCCAGCAGCTCCACTAGCGGGACTATTTACGAGCAGTACTTC. Translated: CASSSTSGTIYEQYF.

The V and J genes are TRBV30 and TRBJ1-5, with D hard to call. In germline, CDR1 is GTSNPN, CDR2 SVGIG (reference sequence). The length of the CDR3 is 14 residues. V was trimmed by 2 bases and J by 3 bases, leaving 11 bases between them. CDR3 amino acids: CAWSPQSVNQPQHF. CDR3 coding DNA: TGTGCCTGGAGTCCTCAATCGGTCAATCAGCCCCAGCATTTT. The whole variable domain, filled in from reference TRBV30 and TRBJ1-5, reads SQTIHQWPATLVQPVGSPLSLECTVEGTSNPNLYWYRQAAGRGLQLLFYSVGIGQISSEVPQNLSASRPQDRQFILSSKKLLLSDSGFYLCAWSPQSVNQPQHFGDGTRLSIL.

V usage is TRBV28 and J usage is TRBJ2-6, with D tentatively TRBD1 (6 bases). V lost 7 bases, J lost 1 base, and 11 bases lay in between. Germline CDR1 reads MDHEN; CDR2 reads SYDVKM. CDR3 length equals 15 residues. Here the CDR3 DNA reads TGTGCCAGCAAAATGCAGGGGTCTGGGGCCAACGTCCTGACTTTC. Protein product: CASKMQGSGANVLTF.

This clone was seen a single time. The chain couples TRBV5-4 to TRBJ2-1; a weak D match, TRBD2 (5 bases). CDR3 length equals 16 residues. Looked up from germline, CDR1 is SGHNT and CDR2 is YYREEE (reference sequence). The V gene lost 6 bases and the J gene lost 2 bases, with 18 bases spanning the gap. CDR3 region: CASTHKWEQTYNEQFF. The CDR3 coding sequence is TGTGCCAGCACCCACAAGTGGGAGCAAACCTACAATGAGCAGTTCTTC. Supplemented by reference TRBV5-4 and TRBJ2-1, the full variable domain reads ETGVTQSPTHLIKTRGQQVTLRCSSQSGHNTVSWYQQALGQGPQFIFQYYREEENGRGNFPPRFSGLQFPNYSSELNVNALELDDSALYLCASTHKWEQTYNEQFFGPGTRLTVL.

The gene calls are TRBV11-2 and TRBJ2-1; TRBD1 agrees at 8 bases. Germline V gene lookup returns CDR1 SGHAT and CDR2 FQNNGV. The V segment lost 5 bases and the J segment 15 bases; nucleotides outside the gene matches: 6. The length of the CDR3 is 11 residues. The CDR3 nucleotides are TGTGCCAGCAGCCCCGGACAGGGCCGGTTCTTC. Translated, it gives CASSPGQGRFF.

The chain has TRBV7-9 and TRBJ2-1; D remains ambiguous. Trimming removed 2 bases at V and 8 bases at J, with 7 bases between. Germline V gene lookup returns CDR1 SEHNR and CDR2 FQNEAQ (reference sequence). The CDR3 length is 12 residues. Here the CDR3 DNA reads TGTGCCAGCAGCTTAAATAGTTATGAGCAGTTCTTC. As protein: CASSLNSYEQFF.

This clone was detected only once. The chain uses TRBV9 and TRBJ1-1; maybe TRBD1 (5 bases). V lost 0 bases and J lost 6, with 12 bases in between. CDR3 length: 14 amino acids. Germline V gives CDR1 SGDLS, CDR2 YYNGEE. The CDR3 sequence: CASSVDGGWPEAFF. DNA of the CDR3: TGTGCCAGCAGCGTAGACGGGGGGTGGCCTGAAGCTTTCTTT.

This clone is categorized as medium-sized. V and J are TRBV19 and TRBJ2-5, with TRBD2 matching 7 bases. Germline V gives CDR1 LNHDA, CDR2 SQIVND (reference sequence). Unmatched junction bases numbered 4, after V lost 3 bases and J lost 3 bases. The CDR3 is made up of 14 amino acids. CDR3 nucleotide sequence: TGTGCCAGTAGTATCTGGCTAGCGGAAGAGACCCAGTACTTC. It codes for CASSIWLAEETQYF. Variable domain in full (rest from reference TRBV19 and TRBJ2-5): DGGITQSPKYLFRKEGQNVTLSCEQNLNHDAMYWYRQDPGQGLRLIYYSQIVNDFQKGDIAEGYSVSREKKESFPLTVTSAQKNPTAFYLCASSIWLAEETQYFGPGTRLLVL.